This is a list of T cell receptor beta chains from one sample in a study of T cells after somatic rescue of genetic block. The method was immunoSEQ multiplex PCR; TCRdb's version includes in-frame clones alone and lacks a portion of them. The repertoire includes 12,000 or so clones, 73% of them detected once, and 20% sits in the top ten. The specimen was peripheral blood mononuclear cells (PBMCs). The receptors were gathered from a boy between 10 and 17 years old. The CDR3 runs from the conserved cysteine through the conserved F or W. The D gene is left open where the match is weak. Size is stated for part of the rows, as once, few or many counts, or as a class when the clone is expanded.

J gene,D gene,V gene,clone size,CDR3 length,CDR3 DNA,CDR3 protein
TRBJ2-7,.,TRBV6-4,.,14,TGTGCCAGCAGTGTCCCAGGGGACCCCTACGAGCAGTACTTC,CASSVPGDPYEQYF
TRBJ2-3,.,TRBV29-1,once,15,TGCAGCGTTGAACAAGGCAGGGGATTCACAGATACGCAGTATTTT,CSVEQGRGFTDTQYF
TRBJ1-1,TRBD1,TRBV25-1,.,15,TGTGCCAGCAGTGAATGGACAGGGGTGAACACTGAAGCTTTCTTT,CASSEWTGVNTEAFF
TRBJ2-1,TRBD1,TRBV6-5,.,14,TGTGCCAGCAGTTACGGGACAGGGTACAATGAGCAGTTCTTC,CASSYGTGYNEQFF
TRBJ2-7,TRBD1,TRBV18,few,13,TGTGCCAGCTCACCAGGACAGGTCTACGAGCAGTACTTC,CASSPGQVYEQYF
TRBJ2-3,TRBD2,TRBV28,.,18,TGTGCCAGCAGTTTAACCCCAGGACTAGCGGGGGATACAGATACGCAGTATTTT,CASSLTPGLAGDTDTQYF
TRBJ2-1,.,TRBV6-1,medium-sized,13,TGTGCCAGCAGTGGGGCCCATTTCGATGAGCAGTTCTTC,CASSGAHFDEQFF
TRBJ1-4,.,TRBV29-1,.,13,TGCAGCGCTGCCGGGGGGACTAATGAAAAACTGTTTTTT,CSAAGGTNEKLFF
TRBJ1-2,.,TRBV30,.,13,TGTGCCTGGACTGTTAGGGAGGTTCGTGGCTACACCTTC,CAWTVREVRGYTF
TRBJ2-5,TRBD2,TRBV5-3,.,19,TGTGCCAGAAGCTTGAAGTTCGGGGCGGGAGGGCCACTGGAAGAGACCCAGTACTTC,CARSLKFGAGGPLEETQYF
TRBJ1-6,.,TRBV6-6,.,13,TGTGCCAGCAGTCGATTGGTTAATTCACCCCTCCACTTT,CASSRLVNSPLHF
TRBJ2-3,TRBD1,TRBV2,.,13,TGTGCCAGCATGGGCAGGGGGCGGGATACGCAGTATTTT,CASMGRGRDTQYF
TRBJ2-5,TRBD1,TRBV5-5,.,16,TGTGCCAGCAGCTTAACAGGGGCCGAAGGAGGAGAGACCCAGTACTTC,CASSLTGAEGGETQYF
TRBJ2-6,.,TRBV4-1,.,19,TGCGCCAGCAGCCAAATCCTTCCTTCTCGGGGCTCTGGGGCCAACGTCCTGACTTTC,CASSQILPSRGSGANVLTF
TRBJ2-5,.,TRBV11-2,.,16,TGTGCCAGCAGCTTAGATCTTACAGGGTACCAAGAGACCCAGTACTTC,CASSLDLTGYQETQYF
TRBJ1-2,.,TRBV6-5,.,13,TGTGCCAGCAGTATACGGGGGATAGATGGCTACACCTTC,CASSIRGIDGYTF
TRBJ1-5,.,TRBV18,few,17,TGTGCCAGCTCACTATGGACGGTGGAGTCTAGCAATCAGCCCCAGCATTTT,CASSLWTVESSNQPQHF
TRBJ2-4,.,TRBV5-4,few,13,TGTGCCAGCAGCTCTGATCCGGGACTGAGGGAGTACTTC,CASSSDPGLREYF
TRBJ2-3,.,TRBV5-1,.,15,TGCGCCAGCAGCTTGACGCCTAGTGCGACAGATACGCAGTATTTT,CASSLTPSATDTQYF
TRBJ2-1,.,TRBV1,.,16,TGCACCAGCAGCCATTTGGTGGGGATGACCTACAATGAGCAGTTCTTC,CTSSHLVGMTYNEQFF
TRBJ2-5,TRBD2,TRBV9,.,17,TGTGCCAGCAGCGTAGGGCCGAGCGGGGTGGGGCAGTGGGTCCAGTACTTC,CASSVGPSGVGQWVQYF
TRBJ2-7,TRBD1,TRBV2,.,11,TGTGCCAGCAGTATTACAGGGGTATTATACTTC,CASSITGVLYF
TRBJ1-2,.,TRBV5-4,.,13,TGTGCCAGCAGCTCGGCAGAAGCCTATGGCTACACCTTC,CASSSAEAYGYTF
TRBJ2-3,TRBD1,TRBV9,.,15,TGTGCCAGCAGCGTCGACAGGGTTAGCACAGATACGCAGTATTTT,CASSVDRVSTDTQYF
TRBJ2-1,TRBD2,TRBV4-2,.,17,TGTGCCAGCAGCCAAGACTGGCGGGAGGGGACCTACAATGAGCAGTTCTTC,CASSQDWREGTYNEQFF
TRBJ1-1,.,TRBV21-1,medium-sized,16,TGTGCCAGCAGCCCAGAGGACCACTTAGATAGCACTGAAGCTTTCTTT,CASSPEDHLDSTEAFF
TRBJ2-7,.,TRBV7-9,.,13,TGTGCCAGCAGCTGGACAGTCTCCTACGAGCAGTACTTC,CASSWTVSYEQYF
TRBJ2-7,.,TRBV27,.,14,TGTGCCAGCAGTTTATGGGGGGCCGGCTACGAGCAGTACTTC,CASSLWGAGYEQYF
TRBJ2-7,.,TRBV5-1,.,16,TGCGCCAGCAGCCCGGATGCGGGACATTACTCCTACGAGCAGTACTTC,CASSPDAGHYSYEQYF
TRBJ2-3,.,TRBV6-1,.,16,TGTGCCAGCAGTGAATTCTGGGGGGTGGGCACAGATACGCAGTATTTT,CASSEFWGVGTDTQYF
TRBJ1-4,.,TRBV28,.,14,TGTGCCAGCAGTTTATTAGGGGGGGTTGGAAAACTGTTTTTT,CASSLLGGVGKLFF
TRBJ2-5,TRBD2,TRBV27,.,15,TGTGCCAGCAGTTTAGAGACTAGCGGCACGGGGACCCAGTACTTC,CASSLETSGTGTQYF
TRBJ2-5,TRBD1,TRBV15,.,17,TGTGCCACCAGCAGTAGTCCGGGACAGGGTTACCTTGAGACCCAGTACTTC,CATSSSPGQGYLETQYF
TRBJ2-7,.,TRBV5-1,.,13,TGCGCCAGCAGCACCGTTGAAGTCTACGAGCAGTACTTC,CASSTVEVYEQYF
TRBJ2-4,.,TRBV5-6,once,15,TGTGCCAGCAGTCGGACCGGGACCGAGTTGAACATTCAGTACTTC,CASSRTGTELNIQYF
TRBJ1-5,TRBD1,TRBV10-1,.,18,TGCGCCAGCAGTGAGTCGACTCGGGACAGGGTTAGCAATCAGCCCCAGCATTTT,CASSESTRDRVSNQPQHF
TRBJ1-1,.,TRBV5-3,medium-sized,17,TGTGCCAGAAGCTTGGGGACCGGGACGGCTATCCGGACTGAAGCTTTCTTT,CARSLGTGTAIRTEAFF
TRBJ1-2,.,TRBV19,.,12,TGTGCCAGTAAGAGCGATAACTATGGCTACACCTTC,CASKSDNYGYTF
TRBJ2-3,.,TRBV19,.,16,TGTGCCAGTAGTATCCGTACAGGCACTAGCACAGATACGCAGTATTTT,CASSIRTGTSTDTQYF
TRBJ2-4,TRBD2,TRBV15,.,18,TGTGCCACCAGCAGAGTACTAGCGGGAGGGCCCGCCAAAAACATTCAGTACTTC,CATSRVLAGGPAKNIQYF